What follows is one T cell receptor beta chain and its context. This entry is derived from a study of cytomegalovirus exposure and HLA in healthy donors. With 60 Vbeta and 13 Jbeta primers, the PCR was carried out. TCRdb's table, derived via immunoSEQ multiplex PCR, lists solely in-frame clones and lacks some. The sample contains around 78,000 clones, 80% of which appear only once. This TCR came from a male donor in good health and CMV-seronegative. Material: PBMCs.

The DNA of the CDR3 is TGTGCCAGCAGTCCTACGTCTGATGGCTACACCTTC. Its translation: CASSPTSDGYTF. The V call is TRBV6-6, the J call TRBJ1-2; D remains ambiguous. Germline lookup yields CDR1 MNHNY and CDR2 SVGAGI (reference sequence). This CDR3 is built from 12 residues. V was cut by 5 bases and J by 6 bases, with 10 bases left in between.